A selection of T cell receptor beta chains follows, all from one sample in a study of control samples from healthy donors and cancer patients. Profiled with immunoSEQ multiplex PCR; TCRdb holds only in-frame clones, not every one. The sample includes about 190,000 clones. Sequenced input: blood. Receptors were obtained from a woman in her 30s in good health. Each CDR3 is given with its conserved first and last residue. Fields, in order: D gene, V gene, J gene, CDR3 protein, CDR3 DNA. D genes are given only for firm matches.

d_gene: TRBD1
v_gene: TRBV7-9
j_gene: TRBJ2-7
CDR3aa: CASSRDRGYEQYF
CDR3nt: TGTGCCAGCAGTCGGGACAGGGGATACGAGCAGTACTTC

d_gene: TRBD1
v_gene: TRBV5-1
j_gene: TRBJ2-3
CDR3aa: CASSEGQADTDTQYF
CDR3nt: TGCGCCAGCAGCGAGGGACAGGCAGACACAGATACGCAGTATTTT

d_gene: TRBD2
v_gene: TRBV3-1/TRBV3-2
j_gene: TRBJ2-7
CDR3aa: CASSQGWLAGGTYEQYF
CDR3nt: TGTGCCAGCAGCCAAGGGTGGTTAGCGGGGGGTACCTACGAGCAGTACTTC

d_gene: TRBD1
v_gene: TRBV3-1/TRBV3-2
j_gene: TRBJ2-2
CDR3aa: CASSRGTGAGTGELFF
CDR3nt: TGTGCCAGCTCCCGCGGGACAGGGGCCGGCACCGGGGAGCTGTTTTTT

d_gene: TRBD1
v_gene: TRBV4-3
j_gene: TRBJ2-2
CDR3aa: CASSHGTGGRELFF
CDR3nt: TGCGCCAGCAGCCACGGGACAGGAGGCCGGGAGCTGTTTTTT

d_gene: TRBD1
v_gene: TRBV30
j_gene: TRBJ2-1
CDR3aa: CAWSPGTAYNEQFF
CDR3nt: TGTGCCTGGAGTCCCGGGACAGCGTACAATGAGCAGTTCTTC

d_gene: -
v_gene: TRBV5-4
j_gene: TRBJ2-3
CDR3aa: CASSSRVGTQYF
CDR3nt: TGTGCCAGCAGCTCAAGGGTGGGTACGCAGTATTTT

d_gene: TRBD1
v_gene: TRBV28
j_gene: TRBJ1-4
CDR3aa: CASSLISGQHNEKLFF
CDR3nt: TGTGCCAGCAGTTTAATATCGGGACAGCATAATGAAAAACTGTTTTTT

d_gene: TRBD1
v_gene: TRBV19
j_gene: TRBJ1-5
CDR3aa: CASSMQKDRKNQPQHF
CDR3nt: TGTGCCAGTAGTATGCAAAAGGACAGGAAAAATCAGCCCCAGCATTTT

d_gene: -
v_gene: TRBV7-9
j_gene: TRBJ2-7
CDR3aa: CASTLGTYEQYF
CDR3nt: TGTGCCAGCACCCTAGGTACCTACGAGCAGTACTTC

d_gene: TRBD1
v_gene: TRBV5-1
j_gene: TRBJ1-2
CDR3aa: CASSQEHRGALYGYTF
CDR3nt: TGCGCCAGCAGTCAGGAACACAGGGGGGCCCTCTATGGCTACACCTTC

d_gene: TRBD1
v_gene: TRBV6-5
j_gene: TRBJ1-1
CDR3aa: CASSYFAGGENEAFF
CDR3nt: TGTGCCAGCAGTTACTTTGCAGGGGGCGAGAATGAAGCTTTCTTT

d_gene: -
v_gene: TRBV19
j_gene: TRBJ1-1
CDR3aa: CASSMGDASEAFF
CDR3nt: TGTGCCAGTAGTATGGGCGACGCCTCTGAAGCTTTCTTT

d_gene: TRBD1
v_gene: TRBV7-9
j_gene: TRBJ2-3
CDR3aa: CASSGKQGTITDTQYF
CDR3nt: TGTGCCAGCAGCGGTAAACAGGGGACCATCACAGATACGCAGTATTTT

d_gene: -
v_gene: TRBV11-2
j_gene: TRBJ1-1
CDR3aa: CASSFRGNTEAFF
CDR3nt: TGTGCCAGCAGCTTTCGAGGGAACACTGAAGCTTTCTTT

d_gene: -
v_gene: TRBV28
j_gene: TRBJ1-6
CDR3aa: CASSAQGGGKNLHF
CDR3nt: TGTGCCAGCAGTGCCCAAGGGGGAGGGAAGAACCTCCACTTT

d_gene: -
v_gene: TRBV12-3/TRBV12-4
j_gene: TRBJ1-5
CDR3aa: CASSFGELQPQHF
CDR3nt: TGTGCCAGCAGTTTCGGAGAACTTCAGCCCCAGCATTTT

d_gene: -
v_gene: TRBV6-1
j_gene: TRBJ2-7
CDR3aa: CASSESFGYEQYF
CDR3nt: TGTGCCAGCAGTGAAAGTTTCGGCTACGAGCAGTACTTC

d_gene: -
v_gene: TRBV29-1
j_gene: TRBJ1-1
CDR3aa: CSVRPMNTEAFF
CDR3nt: TGCAGCGTGAGGCCTATGAACACTGAAGCTTTCTTT

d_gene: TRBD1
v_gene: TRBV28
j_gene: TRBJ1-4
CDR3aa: CASSVWDRGNEKLFF
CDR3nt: TGTGCCAGCAGTGTATGGGACAGGGGGAATGAAAAACTGTTTTTT

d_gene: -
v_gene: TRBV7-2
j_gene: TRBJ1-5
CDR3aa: CASSFSPDQPQHF
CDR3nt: TGTGCCAGCAGCTTCAGCCCAGATCAGCCCCAGCATTTT

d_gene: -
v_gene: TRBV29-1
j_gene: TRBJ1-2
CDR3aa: CSVLARGRGYGYTF
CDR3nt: TGCAGCGTCCTAGCGCGGGGCAGGGGTTATGGCTACACCTTC

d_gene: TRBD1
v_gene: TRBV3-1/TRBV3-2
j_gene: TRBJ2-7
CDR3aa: CASSLSGTGSYEQYF
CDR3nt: TGTGCCAGCAGCCTATCCGGGACAGGGTCCTACGAGCAGTACTTC

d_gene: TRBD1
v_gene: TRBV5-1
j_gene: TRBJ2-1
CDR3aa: CASSPSGQYNEQFF
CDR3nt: TGCGCCAGCAGCCCGTCGGGACAGTACAATGAGCAGTTCTTC

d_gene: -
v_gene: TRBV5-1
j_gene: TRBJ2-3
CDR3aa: CASSLALPDTQYF
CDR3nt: TGCGCCAGCAGCTTGGCCCTCCCAGATACGCAGTATTTT

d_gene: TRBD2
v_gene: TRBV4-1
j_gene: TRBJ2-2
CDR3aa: CASSQSGGADTGELFF
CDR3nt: TGCGCCAGCAGCCAAAGCGGGGGGGCGGACACCGGGGAGCTGTTTTTT

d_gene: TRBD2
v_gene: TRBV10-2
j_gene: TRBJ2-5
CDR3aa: CASRVEQRGDQETQYF
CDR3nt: TGCGCCAGCAGGGTCGAGCAGCGGGGAGATCAAGAGACCCAGTACTTC

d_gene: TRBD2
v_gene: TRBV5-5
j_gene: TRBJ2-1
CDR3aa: CASSGTGTKYNEQFF
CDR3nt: TGTGCCAGCAGCGGCACCGGGACTAAATACAATGAGCAGTTCTTC

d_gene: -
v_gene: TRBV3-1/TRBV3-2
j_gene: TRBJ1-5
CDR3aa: CASSLSTGGHQPQHF
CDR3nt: TGTGCCAGCAGCCTGTCGACAGGCGGGCATCAGCCCCAGCATTTT

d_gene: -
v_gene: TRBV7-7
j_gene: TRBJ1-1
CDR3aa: CASSLAGRIEAFF
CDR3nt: TGTGCTAGCAGCTTAGCGGGAAGGATCGAAGCTTTCTTT

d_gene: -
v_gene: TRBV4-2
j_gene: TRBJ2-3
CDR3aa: CASTWGGSTDTQYF
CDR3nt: TGTGCCAGCACTTGGGGCGGGAGCACAGATACGCAGTATTTT

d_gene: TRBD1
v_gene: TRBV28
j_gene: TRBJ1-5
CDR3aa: CASSLGHSRGYQPQHF
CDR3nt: TGTGCCAGCAGTTTGGGTCACAGCAGGGGGTATCAGCCCCAGCATTTT

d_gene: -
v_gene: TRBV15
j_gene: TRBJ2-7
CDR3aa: CATSRERMGGQNEQYF
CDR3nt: TGTGCCACCAGCAGAGAACGGATGGGGGGCCAGAACGAGCAGTACTTC

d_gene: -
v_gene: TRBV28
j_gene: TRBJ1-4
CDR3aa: CASTLGGRGGKLFF
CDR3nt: TGTGCCAGCACCCTTGGGGGCAGGGGCGGAAAACTGTTTTTT

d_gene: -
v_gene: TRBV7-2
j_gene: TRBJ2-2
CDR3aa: CASSLVRRDTGELFF
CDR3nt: TGTGCCAGCAGCTTAGTTAGGCGGGACACCGGGGAGCTGTTTTTT

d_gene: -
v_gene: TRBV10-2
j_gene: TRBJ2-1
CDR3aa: CASHRGNEQFF
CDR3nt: TGCGCCAGCCATAGGGGAAATGAGCAGTTCTTC

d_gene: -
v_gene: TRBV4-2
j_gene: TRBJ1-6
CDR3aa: CASSQDTGRGQNSPLHF
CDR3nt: TGTGCCAGCAGCCAAGATACAGGACGGGGGCAGAATTCACCCCTCCACTTT

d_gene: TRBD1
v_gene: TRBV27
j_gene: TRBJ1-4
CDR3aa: CASSPQHRGNEKLFF
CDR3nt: TGTGCCAGCAGTCCCCAACACAGGGGTAATGAAAAACTGTTTTTT

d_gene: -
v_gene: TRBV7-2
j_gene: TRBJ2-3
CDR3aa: CASSLGALTDTQYF
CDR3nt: TGTGCCAGCAGCTTAGGGGCCCTCACAGATACGCAGTATTTT

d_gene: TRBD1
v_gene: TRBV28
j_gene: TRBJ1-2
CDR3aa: CASSPRQGGLYGYTF
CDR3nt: TGTGCCAGCAGTCCGAGACAGGGGGGGCTCTATGGCTACACCTTC

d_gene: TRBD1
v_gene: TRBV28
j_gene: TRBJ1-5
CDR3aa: CASSQEDRASQPQHF
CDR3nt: TGTGCCAGCAGCCAAGAGGACAGGGCCAGCCAGCCCCAGCATTTT

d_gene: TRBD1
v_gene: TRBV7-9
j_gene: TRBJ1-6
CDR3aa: CASSFLKGQKNSPLHF
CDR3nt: TGTGCCAGCAGCTTCCTGAAGGGACAGAAGAATTCACCCCTCCACTTT

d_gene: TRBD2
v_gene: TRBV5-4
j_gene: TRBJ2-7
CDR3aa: CASSLVSGGSYEQYF
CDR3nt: TGTGCCAGCAGCTTGGTCAGCGGGGGCTCCTACGAGCAGTACTTC

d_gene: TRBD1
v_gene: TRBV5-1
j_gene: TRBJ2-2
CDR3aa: CASSVDRTGVAGELFF
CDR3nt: TGCGCCAGCAGCGTGGATAGGACAGGGGTTGCCGGGGAGCTGTTTTTT

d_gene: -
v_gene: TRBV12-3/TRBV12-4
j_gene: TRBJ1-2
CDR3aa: CASSFVQGYTF
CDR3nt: TGTGCCAGCAGTTTTGTCCAGGGCTACACCTTC

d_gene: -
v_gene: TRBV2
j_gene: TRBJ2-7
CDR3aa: CASSIPLREQYF
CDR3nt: TGTGCCAGCAGCATCCCTCTCCGCGAGCAGTACTTC

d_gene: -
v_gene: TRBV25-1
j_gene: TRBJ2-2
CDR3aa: CASSEVNRRNTGELFF
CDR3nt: TGTGCCAGCAGTGAAGTGAACAGGCGGAACACCGGGGAGCTGTTTTTT

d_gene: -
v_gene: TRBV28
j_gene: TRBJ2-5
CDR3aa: CASSPQQVRGETQYF
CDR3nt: TGTGCCAGCAGTCCCCAGCAGGTTCGGGGGGAGACCCAGTACTTC

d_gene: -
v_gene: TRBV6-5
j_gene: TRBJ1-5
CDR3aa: CASSPTFSSNQPQHF
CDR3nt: TGTGCCAGCAGTCCCACTTTCTCTAGCAATCAGCCCCAGCATTTT

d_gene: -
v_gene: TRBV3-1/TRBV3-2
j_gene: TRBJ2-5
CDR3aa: CASSQEGGSLAQYF
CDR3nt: TGTGCCAGCAGCCAAGAAGGTGGGTCTCTGGCCCAGTACTTC

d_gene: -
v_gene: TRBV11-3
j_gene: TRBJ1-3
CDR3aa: CRERPSSGNTIYF
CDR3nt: TGCCGGGAAAGGCCTAGCTCTGGAAACACCATATATTTT

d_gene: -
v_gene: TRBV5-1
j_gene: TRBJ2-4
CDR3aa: CASSLEGTNIQYF
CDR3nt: TGCGCCAGCAGCTTGGAAGGGACGAACATTCAGTACTTC

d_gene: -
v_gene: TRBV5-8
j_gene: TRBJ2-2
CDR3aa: CASSWVLINTGELFF
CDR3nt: TGTGCCAGCAGCTGGGTCTTAATAAACACCGGGGAGCTGTTTTTT

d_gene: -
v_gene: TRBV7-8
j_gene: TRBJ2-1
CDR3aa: CASSPYGGEQFF
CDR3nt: TGTGCCAGCAGCCCCTACGGCGGTGAGCAGTTCTTC

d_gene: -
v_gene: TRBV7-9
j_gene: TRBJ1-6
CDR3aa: CASSLDSLTSPLHF
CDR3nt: TGTGCCAGCAGCTTAGACTCCCTAACTTCACCCCTCCACTTT

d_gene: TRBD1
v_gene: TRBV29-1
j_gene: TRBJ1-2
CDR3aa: CSVEPRQGKNYGYTF
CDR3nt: TGCAGCGTTGAACCAAGACAGGGGAAAAACTATGGCTACACCTTC

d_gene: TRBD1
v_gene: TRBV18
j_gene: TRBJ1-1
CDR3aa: CASSPGTGPEAFF
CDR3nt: TGTGCCAGCTCACCCGGGACAGGCCCTGAAGCTTTCTTT

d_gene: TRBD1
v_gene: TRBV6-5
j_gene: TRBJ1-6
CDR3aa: CASRGDSFYNSPLHF
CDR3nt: TGTGCCAGCAGGGGGGACAGTTTCTATAATTCACCCCTCCACTTT

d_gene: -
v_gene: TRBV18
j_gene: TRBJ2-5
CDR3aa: CASSPSQGETQYF
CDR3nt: TGTGCCAGCTCACCCTCCCAGGGAGAGACCCAGTACTTC

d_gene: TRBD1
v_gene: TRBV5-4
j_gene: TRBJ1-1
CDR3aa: CASSGTGSTEAFF
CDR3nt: TGTGCCAGCAGCGGGACAGGGAGCACTGAAGCTTTCTTT